This TCR beta chain was found in a study of cytomegalovirus exposure and HLA in healthy donors. About this clone: Its specificity is unknown.

Primers included in the PCR were 60 Vbeta and 13 Jbeta primers. The data were produced by immunoSEQ multiplex PCR, yet TCRdb's version contains in-frame clones alone and is incomplete. The sample has around 100,000 clones. The V gene end was trimmed by 3 bases and the J gene end by 5 bases; junction bases not matched to a gene: 5. CDR3 size: 14 residues. Germline loops: CDR1 SGHRS, CDR2 YFSETQ. The study, taken as a whole, reports: The HLA-A and HLA-B alleles of most subjects were reportedly predicted accurately from TCR beta sequences. Sequencing likely generated an artifact that appeared as a cluster of highly shared sequence variants. Per a later analysis, under 20,000 TCR beta sequences showed association with HLA alleles at 0.05 false discovery rate. The study designated 150 or so TCR beta chains cytomegalovirus-associated.

The chain uses TRBV5-1 and TRBJ2-3; 8 bases align to TRBD1. The source material was PBMCs. This receptor was taken from a man aged 30 to 39 in good health and CMV-seronegative. CDR3 residues: CASSSTGEKDTQYF. Here the CDR3 DNA reads TGCGCCAGCAGCTCGACAGGGGAGAAAGATACGCAGTATTTT.